The clone carrying this T cell receptor beta chain occurred a few times. Its antigen remains unidentified. The researchers isolated CD4+ and CD8+ T cells from PBMCs by sorting. The data were obtained in a study of CD8+ T cells in alopecia areata. Whole-study results and caveats: Patients shared TCRs less clearly than mice did, possibly owing to HLA. Higher clonality and more expanded CD8+ clones appeared in lesional than normal scalp. Normal skin's resident alphabeta T cells are sequenced alongside lesional scalp T cells.

RNA extraction was followed by reverse transcription into cDNA, which acted as the sequencing template. Sequenced by immunoSEQ multiplex PCR; TCRdb stores in-frame clones only, minus some. The sample includes about 200,000 clones, around three fifths of them seen just once. Sequencing was carried out using CD8+ T cells sorted from blood. This clonotype was obtained from a human donor in good health.

For the CDR3, the DNA is TGTGCCAGCAGTCCCGGCGGGGGGTTTGAAGCTTTCTTT. Amino acids: CASSPGGGFEAFF. The gene calls are TRBV27 and TRBJ1-1, with D possibly matching TRBD1 (5 bases). The germline gives CDR1 MNHEY, CDR2 SMNVEV (reference sequence). Trimming stripped 5 bases from V and 7 bases from J, with 14 bases between. CDR3 length: 13 amino acids.